These T cell receptor beta chains were read from a single sample in a study of blood T cell repertoires in COVID-19. Assay used: immunoSEQ multiplex PCR; TCRdb lists only in-frame clones, some missing. Here the sample spans under 250,000 clones, roughly four fifths being singletons. The specimen was peripheral blood. These receptors all come from a man between 50 and 59 years old with active or convalescent COVID-19. Both conserved end residues are part of each CDR3. The order of the fields is J gene, clone size, V gene, D gene, CDR3 DNA, CDR3 protein. A D gene is named only where the DNA matches it firmly. Only part of the rows carry a size: once, few, many, or a class if the clone is expanded.

>TRBJ2-5|-|TRBV5-4|-
TGTGCCAGCAGCTTTGGAGGGGGGGCGGGTGAGACCCAGTACTTC
CASSFGGGAGETQYF
>TRBJ2-1|-|TRBV10-3|TRBD1
TGTGCCACCGATGGACAGGGAAGAGGTGAGCAGTTCTTC
CATDGQGRGEQFF
>TRBJ2-1|-|TRBV5-1|TRBD1
TGCGCCAGCAGCTTAGGACAGGGTTCAGGGGAGCAGTTCTTC
CASSLGQGSGEQFF
>TRBJ2-2|-|TRBV7-8|TRBD1
TGTGCCAGCACCCAGGGGGCTGGCCGGGAGCTGTTTTTT
CASTQGAGRELFF
>TRBJ2-5|-|TRBV10-3|TRBD2
TGTGCCATCAAGGCTAGCGGGGGCCAAGAGACCCAGTACTTC
CAIKASGGQETQYF
>TRBJ2-2|-|TRBV11-2|TRBD2
TGTGCCAGCAGCTTAGAGGGAGGGGTAATCGGGGAGCTGTTTTTT
CASSLEGGVIGELFF
>TRBJ1-2|-|TRBV6-5|-
TGTGCCAGCAGGAGGAGGTCCTCTAACTATGGCTACACCTTC
CASRRRSSNYGYTF
>TRBJ1-3|-|TRBV9|TRBD1
TGTGCCAGCAGCGCCTTAGGACAGGGCACCGGAAACACCATATATTTT
CASSALGQGTGNTIYF
>TRBJ2-2|-|TRBV11-3|-
TGTGCCAGCAGCCCCGTAGGAGGTGGAACGGGTGGGCTGTTTTTT
CASSPVGGGTGGLFF
>TRBJ2-7|-|TRBV28|-
TGTGCCAGCAGTTTGGGGAAGACGGGGGAGCAGTACTTC
CASSLGKTGEQYF
>TRBJ1-1|-|TRBV5-1|-
TGCGCCAGCAGCTTGGGCGATCGCGGGGTGAACACTGAAGCTTTCTTT
CASSLGDRGVNTEAFF
>TRBJ1-4|-|TRBV25-1|-
TGTGCCAGCAGTGACAGGGCCCCAACTAATGAAAAACTGTTTTTT
CASSDRAPTNEKLFF
>TRBJ2-3|-|TRBV4-2|TRBD2
TGTGCCAGCAGCCAACAAGGGGCTAGCGGGGGCACAGATACGCAGTATTTT
CASSQQGASGGTDTQYF
>TRBJ2-1|once|TRBV7-2|TRBD2
TGTGCCAGCAACAGCGGGGGGGCCATTTACAATGAGCAGTTCTTC
CASNSGGAIYNEQFF
>TRBJ1-1|-|TRBV12-5|-
TGTGCTAGTGGTTTGCGGTCGGCTAGAATCATGAACACTGAAGCTTTCTTT
CASGLRSARIMNTEAFF
>TRBJ2-2|few|TRBV3-1/TRBV3-2|-
TGTGCCAGCAGCCAAGAGCAAACAGGGATTGGGGAGCTGTTTTTT
CASSQEQTGIGELFF
>TRBJ2-5|many|TRBV6-6|-
TGTGCCAGCAGTGCGCCGGGAAATCCAGAGACCCAGTACTTC
CASSAPGNPETQYF
>TRBJ1-1|-|TRBV19|TRBD1
TGTGCCAGTAAGGGGGCCTTGGACACTGAAGCTTTCTTT
CASKGALDTEAFF
>TRBJ1-4|-|TRBV7-6|TRBD1
TGTGCCAGCAGCTTAGGCAGGGGGCGCAGGGTTGAAAAACTGTTTTTT
CASSLGRGRRVEKLFF
>TRBJ1-2|-|TRBV6-5|TRBD1
TGTGCCAGCGGCTCAGGGGGCGAACTGTATGGCTACACCTTC
CASGSGGELYGYTF
>TRBJ2-1|-|TRBV9|-
TGTGCCAGCAGCGTAGCAGGACAGCCTTACAATGAGCAGTTCTTC
CASSVAGQPYNEQFF
>TRBJ1-2|-|TRBV6-5|TRBD1
TGTGCCAGCAGTTACTCGCTTCCCAGGGGGCCCTATGGCTACACCTTC
CASSYSLPRGPYGYTF
>TRBJ2-1|-|TRBV3-1/TRBV3-2|TRBD2
TGTGCCAGCAGCCGACCGGGACTACACAATGAGCAGTTCTTC
CASSRPGLHNEQFF
>TRBJ1-4|-|TRBV30|-
TGTGCCTGGAGTGTCGGTGGTGAAAAACTGTTTTTT
CAWSVGGEKLFF
>TRBJ2-3|-|TRBV10-3|TRBD2
TGTGCCATCAGTGGGCTAGCGGGCTCAGATACGCAGTATTTT
CAISGLAGSDTQYF
>TRBJ1-1|-|TRBV11-1|-
TGTGCCAGCAGCCGCGTTGCCAACACTGAAGCTTTCTTT
CASSRVANTEAFF
>TRBJ1-2|-|TRBV7-2|-
TGTGCCAGCAGCTTTGGGACACTCTATGGCTACACCTTC
CASSFGTLYGYTF
>TRBJ1-2|once|TRBV2|TRBD1
TGTGCCAACGGACAGGGCACTAACTATGGCTACACCTTC
CANGQGTNYGYTF
>TRBJ2-1|-|TRBV4-1|-
TGCGCCAGCAGCCAAGGTAGCGGTGATGAGCAGTTCTTC
CASSQGSGDEQFF
>TRBJ2-3|-|TRBV7-6|TRBD2
TGTGCCAGCAGCAGACTAGCGGGGTACACAGATACGCAGTATTTT
CASSRLAGYTDTQYF
>TRBJ1-1|few|TRBV4-1|TRBD1
TGCGCCAGCAGCCAAGATGAGACAGGGGTGAACACTGAAGCTTTCTTT
CASSQDETGVNTEAFF
>TRBJ2-2|-|TRBV4-2|-
TGTGCCAGCAGCCTCCTGACTAACCCCGGGGAGCTGTTTTTT
CASSLLTNPGELFF
>TRBJ2-3|-|TRBV6-5|TRBD2
TGTGCCAGCTGGGCGGTAGCGGGGGGGCCGAATACGCAGTATTTT
CASWAVAGGPNTQYF
>TRBJ2-1|-|TRBV6-5|-
TGTGCCAGCAGTCCCTCCGAGGACAATGAGCAGTTCTTC
CASSPSEDNEQFF
>TRBJ2-7|-|TRBV7-8|-
TGTGCCAGCAGCTTTACACAGGTGAATAGCCACGAGCAGTACTTC
CASSFTQVNSHEQYF
>TRBJ2-1|-|TRBV4-1|-
TGCGCCAGCAGCCAAGATCCCCTAACTGAGCAGTTCTTC
CASSQDPLTEQFF
>TRBJ2-3|-|TRBV5-1|-
TGCGCCAGCAGCTACAGGGAGTCTGTCGTCGCAGATACGCAGTATTTT
CASSYRESVVADTQYF
>TRBJ1-6|-|TRBV6-5|-
TGTGCCAGCAGCCCCGGGACACCAAGTAATTCACCCCTCCACTTT
CASSPGTPSNSPLHF
>TRBJ2-2|-|TRBV5-3|-
TGTGCCAGAAGCTTGCGTTACCCGACAGGAGAAACCGGGGAGCTGTTTTTT
CARSLRYPTGETGELFF
>TRBJ1-2|-|TRBV6-5|-
TGTGCCAGCAGTTACTCGGGCGGGGACTATGGCTACACCTTC
CASSYSGGDYGYTF
>TRBJ1-1|-|TRBV29-1|-
TGCAGCGTTGAAAGTTGGGGCGCGGGGACTGAAGCTTTCTTT
CSVESWGAGTEAFF
>TRBJ2-2|once|TRBV6-5|TRBD1
TGTGCCAGCAGACCACAGGGGGCCACCGGGGAGCTGTTTTTT
CASRPQGATGELFF
>TRBJ2-1|-|TRBV7-3|TRBD2
TGTGCCAGCAGCTTAGGGCCGGCGGGGGGGCCCCCGGAGCAGTTCTTC
CASSLGPAGGPPEQFF
>TRBJ2-5|-|TRBV11-3|TRBD1
TGTGCCAGCAGCCCAGACAGGGGGGAGACCCAGTACTTC
CASSPDRGETQYF
>TRBJ2-5|-|TRBV6-2/TRBV6-3|-
TGTGCCAGCAGTTACCTAGCTGGTGGAGAGACCCAGTACTTC
CASSYLAGGETQYF
>TRBJ1-1|once|TRBV5-6|-
TGTGCCAGCAGCTTCAGAACTGAAGCTTTCTTT
CASSFRTEAFF
>TRBJ1-5|-|TRBV18|-
TGTGCCAGCTCACCGACAAGCAATCAGCCCCAGCATTTT
CASSPTSNQPQHF
>TRBJ2-2|-|TRBV11-3|-
TGTGCCAGCAGCCTCGGGGACACCGGGGAGCTGTTTTTT
CASSLGDTGELFF
>TRBJ2-3|-|TRBV7-8|-
TGTGCCAGCAGCTTAGGTGGGCTTGATACGCAGTATTTT
CASSLGGLDTQYF
>TRBJ2-1|-|TRBV9|TRBD2
TGTGCCAGCAGCGTAGATGGACTAGCGGGGGGCTACAATGAGCAGTTCTTC
CASSVDGLAGGYNEQFF
>TRBJ2-1|once|TRBV7-9|-
TGTGCCAGCAGCTCAGGACTATCGGCGAACAATGAGCAGTTCTTC
CASSSGLSANNEQFF
>TRBJ2-5|-|TRBV2|TRBD2
TGTGCCAGCATTACCGGGACTAGCGGGAACCAAGAGACCCAGTACTTC
CASITGTSGNQETQYF
>TRBJ1-1|-|TRBV30|-
TGTGCCTGGAGTAGGAGGCCCTCTCCTGAAGCTTTCTTT
CAWSRRPSPEAFF
>TRBJ2-3|-|TRBV5-4|-
TGTGCCAGCAGCTTGAGGGAGGCTGGGTATACGCAGTATTTT
CASSLREAGYTQYF
>TRBJ1-1|-|TRBV7-3|-
TGTGCCAGCAGCACCCGTGGAGGGAACACTGAAGCTTTCTTT
CASSTRGGNTEAFF